These 18 T cell receptor beta chains came from one sample sequenced in a study of a mutant IDH1 vaccine in newly diagnosed glioma. Their antigens are not known. Using immunoSEQ multiplex PCR, the repertoire was profiled, and TCRdb retains in-frame clones only, with some absent. This sample has around 62,000 clones; around 89% occur once, and the top ten carry around 2%. Time point reported: week 11, during vaccination. One vaccine dose held 300 ug of mutant IDH1 20-mer peptide and came with topical imiquimod. Sequencing was performed on PBMCs, taken from a glioma patient whose treatment included an IDH1 peptide vaccine. These receptors were obtained from a man aged 35 to 55 with glioma.

The gene calls are TRBV11-2 and TRBJ2-3; 11 positions match TRBD1. Trimming at V came to 5 bases and at J to 3 bases, leaving 7 bases not matched to a gene. This CDR3 region has 16 residues. CDR1 and CDR2 from the germline V gene are SGHAT and FQNNGV. CDR3 in amino acids: CASSRRDRGSTDTQYF. CDR3 sequence (DNA): TGTGCCAGCAGCAGACGGGACAGGGGGTCGACAGATACGCAGTATTTT.

The chain uses TRBV14 and TRBJ1-2, with unresolved D. This CDR3 region has 14 residues. Trimming shortened V by 2 bases and J by 7 bases, and 14 bases separated the two germline ends. Looked up from germline, CDR1 is SGHDN and CDR2 is FVKESK. The chain's CDR3 is CASSQFNGPLGYTF. The CDR3 DNA reads as TGTGCCAGCAGCCAATTCAACGGGCCCCTTGGCTACACCTTC.

This clone was found once. In nucleotides, the CDR3 is TGTGCCTGGAGTTCAGTGTCTGAAGCTTTCTTT. As protein: CAWSSVSEAFF. The rearrangement links TRBV30 to TRBJ1-1, with D uncertain. The germline CDR1 and CDR2 sequences are GTSNPN and SVGIG (reference sequence). Trimming took off 2 bases at V and 6 bases at J, with 7 bases between the two ends. CDR3 length: 11 residues.

The chain recombines TRBV28 with TRBJ2-7; perhaps TRBD1 as D (6 bases). V was trimmed by 3 bases and J by 4 bases, leaving 16 bases between them. CDR1 and CDR2 (germline): MDHEN, SYDVKM. There are 15 residues in the CDR3. The CDR3 nucleotides are TGTGCCAGCAGTTTGTCCCGGACAGTCACTTACGAGCAGTACTTC. Amino acids: CASSLSRTVTYEQYF.

The genes are TRBV6-5 and TRBJ2-3, with D tentatively TRBD1 or TRBD2 (5 bases each). This CDR3 has 15 residues. Trimming removed 6 bases at V and 4 bases at J, with 17 bases between. In germline, CDR1 is MNHEY, CDR2 SVGAGI. CDR3 bases: TGTGCCAGCAGCCGGGGACCTATGGGCCCAGATACGCAGTATTTT. This gives the protein CASSRGPMGPDTQYF.

The chain links TRBV2 to TRBJ1-5; no reliable D call. Trimming pared 7 bases from V and 7 bases from J, leaving 11 bases between. CDR1 is SNHLY and CDR2 is FYNNEI in the germline V gene. The CDR3 is 12 amino acids. The CDR3 nucleotides read TGTGCCAGCAAGGGCCTCCGGCAGCCCCAGCATTTT. Its translation is CASKGLRQPQHF.

The count of this clone is one. This chain links TRBV19 with TRBJ1-4, with a possible D match to TRBD1 (6 bases). The CDR3 sequence is 17 residues long. The germline V gene has CDR1 LNHDA and CDR2 SQIVND (reference sequence). V was clipped by 10 bases and J by 4 bases, with 25 bases between them. CDR3 sequence: CATKTRGPTTINEKLFF. The CDR3 region has the DNA TGTGCCACCAAGACCAGGGGCCCCACAACAATTAATGAAAAACTGTTTTTT.

The chain links TRBV18 to TRBJ2-2; tentatively, D is TRBD2 (6 bases). Trimming removed 0 bases from V and 4 bases from J, with 12 bases in between. The CDR3 is made up of 16 amino acids. Germline V gives CDR1 KGHSH, CDR2 LQKENI. The CDR3 spells CASSPPLDYSTGELFF. The DNA of the CDR3 is TGTGCCAGCTCACCACCATTGGACTACTCCACCGGGGAGCTGTTTTTT.

The chain carries TRBV11-2 and TRBJ1-1; no definite D call. The CDR3 runs to 14 residues. V shed 1 base and J shed 1 base, with 7 bases lying between them. From germline, CDR1 is SGHAT and CDR2 FQNNGV. CDR3 sequence: CASSLAPGNTEAFF. CDR3 nucleotide sequence: TGTGCCAGCAGCTTAGCGCCGGGGAACACTGAAGCTTTCTTT.

V and J are TRBV4-1 and TRBJ1-1; 9 bases fit TRBD1. The V and J ends lost 3 bases and 6 bases, in that order; junction bases with no gene match: 11. The V gene's germline CDR1 is MGHRA and CDR2 YSYEKL. There are 16 residues in the CDR3. The CDR3 nucleotides are TGCGCCAGCAGCCAGACTGCCGGGACAGGGTGGGCTGAAGCTTTCTTT. Translation gives CASSQTAGTGWAEAFF.

The chain links TRBV28 to TRBJ1-2; D perhaps matches TRBD1 (5 bases). CDR3 length equals 14 residues. Germline CDR1 MDHEN, CDR2 SYDVKM. The DNA for the CDR3 is TGTTCCACAACAGGTCCCTGGGCCGGCTATGGCTACACCTTC. Its translation: CSTTGPWAGYGYTF.

The CDR3 loop reads CASSPDRNEKLFF. The CDR3 bases are TGTGCCAGCTCACCGGACAGGAATGAAAAACTGTTTTTT. The gene calls are TRBV18 and TRBJ1-4; 7 bases map to TRBD1. The junction had 0 bases not matched to a gene; V was cut back by 3 bases and J by 5 bases. This CDR3 contains 13 residues. Germline V gene sequence: CDR1 KGHSH, CDR2 LQKENI.

The chain carries TRBV6-1 and TRBJ1-2; the match to TRBD1 covers 7 bases. The V gene's germline CDR1 is MNHNS and CDR2 SASEGT. The CDR3 is 13 amino acids. The J segment lost 14 bases and the V segment lost 5 bases, leaving 14 bases of the junction unmatched. CDR3 nucleotides: TGTGCCAGCAGTTCTCCGGGACAGATCGTTTTAACCTTC. This encodes CASSSPGQIVLTF.

This chain joins TRBV7-2 and TRBJ2-6; D is possibly TRBD2 (5 bases). Germline-derived CDR1 and CDR2 are SGHTA and FQGNSA. The CDR3 is 18 residues long. V was clipped by 4 bases and J by 0 bases, with 16 bases between them. DNA of the CDR3: TGTGCCAGCAGCTCACCCTCCCGAGGGATCTCTGGGGCCAACGTCCTGACTTTC. It encodes CASSSPSRGISGANVLTF. Based on the CDR3 plus reference TRBV7-2 and TRBJ2-6, the full variable domain is GAGVSQSPSNKVTEKGKDVELRCDPISGHTALYWYRQSLGQGLEFLIYFQGNSAPDKSGLPSDRFSAERTGGSVSTLTIQRTQQEDSAVYLCASSSPSRGISGANVLTFGAGSRLTVL.

CDR3 loop: CASSPRTLGVPEAFF. In nucleotides, the CDR3 is TGTGCCAGCAGCCCACGTACCTTAGGGGTCCCTGAAGCTTTCTTT. The chain couples TRBV5-8 to TRBJ1-1; D is perhaps TRBD1 (5 bases). Germline CDR1 and CDR2: SGHTS and YDEGEE. The CDR3 extends over 15 amino acids. The V and J ends lost 4 bases and 6 bases respectively, with 19 bases between them.

V gene TRBV7-2 combines with J gene TRBJ1-2, with a tentative D call TRBD1 (6 bases). The V end lost 5 bases, the J end lost 1 base, and 20 bases lay between the germline ends. Germline CDR1 SGHTA, CDR2 FQGNSA. The CDR3 extends over 17 amino acids. The CDR3 loop is CASSKPPNRADNYGYTF. The CDR3, as DNA: TGTGCCAGCAGCAAACCGCCCAACAGGGCTGATAACTATGGCTACACCTTC. Supplemented by reference TRBV7-2 and TRBJ1-2, the full variable domain reads GAGVSQSPSNKVTEKGKDVELRCDPISGHTALYWYRQSLGQGLEFLIYFQGNSAPDKSGLPSDRFSAERTGGSVSTLTIQRTQQEDSAVYLCASSKPPNRADNYGYTFGSGTRLTVV.

This clone appeared once. V gene TRBV7-2 combines with J gene TRBJ2-1; 10 nucleotides line up with TRBD1. The CDR3 consists of 14 residues. In germline, CDR1 is SGHTA, CDR2 FQGNSA. The V gene end was trimmed by 1 base and the J gene end by 7 bases; junction bases not matched to a gene: 1. For the CDR3, the DNA is TGTGCCAGCAGCTTAGGGGACAGGGGTAATGAGCAGTTCTTC. Encoded protein: CASSLGDRGNEQFF.

This chain uses TRBV5-1 with TRBJ2-1; D remains unclear. This CDR3 contains 15 residues. Trimming stripped 2 bases from V and 0 bases from J, with 9 bases between. The germline gives CDR1 SGHRS, CDR2 YFSETQ. CDR3 sequence reads: CASSFGWSSYNEQFF. CDR3 nucleotides: TGCGCCAGCAGCTTCGGGTGGAGCTCCTACAATGAGCAGTTCTTC.